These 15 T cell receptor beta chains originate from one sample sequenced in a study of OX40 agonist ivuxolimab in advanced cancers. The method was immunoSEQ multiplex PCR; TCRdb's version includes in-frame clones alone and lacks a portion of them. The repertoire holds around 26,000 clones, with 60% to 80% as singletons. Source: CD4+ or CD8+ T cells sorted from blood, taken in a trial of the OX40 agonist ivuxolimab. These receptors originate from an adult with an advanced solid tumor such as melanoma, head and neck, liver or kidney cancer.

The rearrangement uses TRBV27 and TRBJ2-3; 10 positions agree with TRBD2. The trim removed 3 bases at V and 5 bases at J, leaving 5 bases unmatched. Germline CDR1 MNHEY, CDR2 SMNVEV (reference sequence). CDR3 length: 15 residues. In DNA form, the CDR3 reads TGTGCCAGCAGTTTTCTAGCGGGAGTTGTAGATACGCAGTATTTT. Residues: CASSFLAGVVDTQYF.

The DNA of the CDR3 is TGTGCCAGCAGCTTCAAGACTAGCGGGGATGATACGCAGTATTTT. Its translation: CASSFKTSGDDTQYF. V usage is TRBV7-9 and J usage is TRBJ2-3, with 11 bases aligning to TRBD2. Germline assignment: CDR1 SEHNR and CDR2 FQNEAQ (reference sequence). CDR3 length: 15 amino acids. V lost 3 bases to trimming and J lost 6 bases; unmatched junction nucleotides: 5.

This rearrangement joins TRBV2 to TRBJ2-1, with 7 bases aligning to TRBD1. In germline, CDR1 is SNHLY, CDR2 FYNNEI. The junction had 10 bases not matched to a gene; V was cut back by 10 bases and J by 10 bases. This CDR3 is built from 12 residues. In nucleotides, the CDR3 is TGTGCCACTTCGACAGGGATCAACGAGCAGTTCTTC. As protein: CATSTGINEQFF.

CDR3 nucleotide sequence: TGTGCCAGCAGTTTAGTAGACACCATATATTTT. Its translation is CASSLVDTIYF. V usage is TRBV28 and J usage is TRBJ1-3; no reliable D call. This CDR3 is built from 11 residues. V gave up 2 bases and J gave up 8 bases, with 4 bases separating them. From germline, CDR1 is MDHEN and CDR2 SYDVKM.

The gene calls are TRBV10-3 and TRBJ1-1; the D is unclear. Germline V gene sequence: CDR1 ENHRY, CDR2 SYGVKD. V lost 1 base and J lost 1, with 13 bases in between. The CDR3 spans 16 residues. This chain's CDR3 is CAISELTGLKNTEAFF. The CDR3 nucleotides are TGTGCCATCAGTGAGTTAACTGGACTGAAGAACACTGAAGCTTTCTTT.

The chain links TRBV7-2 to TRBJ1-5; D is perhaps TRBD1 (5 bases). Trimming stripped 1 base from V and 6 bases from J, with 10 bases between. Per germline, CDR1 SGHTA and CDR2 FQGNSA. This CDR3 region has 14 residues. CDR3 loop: CASSLDGGGQPQHF. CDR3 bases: TGTGCCAGCAGCTTAGATGGGGGGGGTCAGCCCCAGCATTTT. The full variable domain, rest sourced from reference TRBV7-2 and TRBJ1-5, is GAGVSQSPSNKVTEKGKDVELRCDPISGHTALYWYRQSLGQGLEFLIYFQGNSAPDKSGLPSDRFSAERTGGSVSTLTIQRTQQEDSAVYLCASSLDGGGQPQHFGDGTRLSIL.

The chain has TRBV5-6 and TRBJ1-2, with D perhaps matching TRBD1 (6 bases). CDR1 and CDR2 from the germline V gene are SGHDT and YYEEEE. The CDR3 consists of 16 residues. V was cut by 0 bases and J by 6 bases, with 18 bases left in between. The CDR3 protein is CASSLAWEGDWNGYTF. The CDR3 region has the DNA TGTGCCAGCAGCTTGGCGTGGGAGGGGGACTGGAATGGCTACACCTTC. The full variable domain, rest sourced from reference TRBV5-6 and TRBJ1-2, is DAGVTQSPTHLIKTRGQQVTLRCSPKSGHDTVSWYQQALGQGPQFIFQYYEEEERQRGNFPDRFSGHQFPNYSSELNVNALLLGDSALYLCASSLAWEGDWNGYTFGSGTRLTVV.

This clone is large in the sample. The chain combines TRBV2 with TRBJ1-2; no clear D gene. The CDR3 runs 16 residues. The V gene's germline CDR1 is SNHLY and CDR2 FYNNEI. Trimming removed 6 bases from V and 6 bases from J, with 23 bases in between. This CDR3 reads CASSLISRARKDGYTF. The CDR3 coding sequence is TGTGCCAGCAGCCTAATAAGTCGCGCACGGAAGGATGGCTACACCTTC.

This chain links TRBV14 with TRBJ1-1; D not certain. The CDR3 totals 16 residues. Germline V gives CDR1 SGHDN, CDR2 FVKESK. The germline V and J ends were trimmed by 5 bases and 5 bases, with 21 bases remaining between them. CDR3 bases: TGTGCCAGCAGCTACACCCGATCCGGTATTGGGACTGAAGCTTTCTTT. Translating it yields CASSYTRSGIGTEAFF.

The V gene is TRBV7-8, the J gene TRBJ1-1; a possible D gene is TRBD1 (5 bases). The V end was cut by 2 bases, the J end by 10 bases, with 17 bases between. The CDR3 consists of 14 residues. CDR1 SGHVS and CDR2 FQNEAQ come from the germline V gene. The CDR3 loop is CASSLSRGQLGAFF. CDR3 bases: TGTGCCAGCAGCTTATCCCGGGGCCAACTTGGAGCTTTCTTT.

DNA for the CDR3: TGTGCCAGCAGTTTATTTTGGCGGGAGGGAGTCAATGAGCAGTTCTTC. Encoded protein: CASSLFWREGVNEQFF. The genes are TRBV28 and TRBJ2-1, with TRBD2 identical over 9 bases. V shed 1 base and J 6 bases; nucleotides not matched to a gene: 7. CDR1 is MDHEN, CDR2 SYDVKM, per germline. The CDR3 is 16 residues long.

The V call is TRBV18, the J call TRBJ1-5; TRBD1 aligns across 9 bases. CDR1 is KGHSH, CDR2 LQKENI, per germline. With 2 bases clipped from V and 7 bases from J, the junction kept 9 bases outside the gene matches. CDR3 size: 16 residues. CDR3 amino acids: CASSPSRDRVGQPQHF. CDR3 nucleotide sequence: TGTGCCAGCTCACCATCCCGGGACAGGGTCGGACAGCCCCAGCATTTT.

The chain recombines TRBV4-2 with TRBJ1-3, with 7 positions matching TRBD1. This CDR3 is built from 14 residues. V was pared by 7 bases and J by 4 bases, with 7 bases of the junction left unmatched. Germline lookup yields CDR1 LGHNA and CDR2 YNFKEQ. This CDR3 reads CASNDPGQGNTIYF. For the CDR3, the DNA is TGTGCCAGCAATGATCCGGGACAGGGAAACACCATATATTTT.

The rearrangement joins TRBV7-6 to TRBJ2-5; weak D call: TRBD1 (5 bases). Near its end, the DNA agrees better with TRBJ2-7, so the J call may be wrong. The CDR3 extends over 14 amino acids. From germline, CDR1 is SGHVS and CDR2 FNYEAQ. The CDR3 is CASSLAGRYYEQYF. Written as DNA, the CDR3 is TGTGCCAGCAGCTTAGCGGGGCGATACTACGAGCAGTACTTC.

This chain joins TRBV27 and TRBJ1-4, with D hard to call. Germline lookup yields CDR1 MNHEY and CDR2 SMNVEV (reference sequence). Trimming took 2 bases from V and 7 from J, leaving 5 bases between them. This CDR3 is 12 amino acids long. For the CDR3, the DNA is TGTGCCAGCAGTTTAAACGGTGAAAAACTGTTTTTT. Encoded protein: CASSLNGEKLFF.